These T cell receptor beta chains were read from a single sample in a study of blood T cells in healthy people across ages. MiXCR, applied by TCRdb to the 5' RACE reads, yields one record per CDR3 protein. The sample contains approximately 800,000 distinct CDR3 sequences, about 55% of which appear only once. The sequenced sample consisted of blood. These receptors all stem from an older man in good health. Each CDR3 is given with its conserved first and last residue. Each record gives: V gene, D gene, clone size, J gene, CDR3 protein, CDR3 DNA. The D gene is left open where the match is weak. Rows may omit the clone size; those that give it use once, few, many or a size class.

V: TRBV20-1
D: -
size: few
J: TRBJ2-7
CDR3: CSARGASRPSSYEQYF
DNA: TGCAGTGCTAGAGGGGCTAGCCGGCCAAGCTCCTACGAGCAGTACTTC

V: TRBV7-9
D: TRBD2
size: -
J: TRBJ2-7
CDR3: CASSAYGTSIFYEQYF
DNA: TGTGCCAGCAGCGCGTACGGGACTAGCATCTTCTACGAGCAGTACTTC

V: TRBV24-1
D: -
size: -
J: TRBJ2-3
CDR3: CATSDSRTAHRYAYF
DNA: TGTGCCACCAGTGATTCCAGGACAGCGCACAGATACGCGTATTTT

V: TRBV25-1
D: TRBD1
size: -
J: TRBJ1-2
CDR3: CASSERGQGAVGYTF
DNA: TGTGCCAGCAGTGAACGGGGGCAGGGGGCGGTTGGCTACACCTTC

V: TRBV20-1
D: TRBD2
size: few
J: TRBJ2-7
CDR3: CSASVPSGRSYEQYF
DNA: TGCAGTGCTAGTGTCCCTAGCGGGAGATCCTACGAGCAGTACTTC

V: TRBV10-3
D: -
size: few
J: TRBJ1-2
CDR3: CAISESAGYYGYTF
DNA: TGTGCCATCAGTGAGTCGGCCGGCTACTATGGCTACACCTTC

V: TRBV4-2
D: -
size: -
J: TRBJ1-4
CDR3: CASSQEGEGFGLFF
DNA: TGTGCCAGCAGCCAAGAGGGGGAAGGGTTCGGACTGTTTTTT

V: TRBV9
D: -
size: once
J: TRBJ1-2
CDR3: CASSALTRGPEGGYTF
DNA: TGTGCCAGCAGCGCCCTAACTCGGGGCCCGGAGGGTGGCTACACCTTC

V: TRBV18
D: -
size: few
J: TRBJ2-1
CDR3: CASSPNVLSPNEQFF
DNA: TGTGCCAGCTCACCAAACGTCCTTTCCCCGAATGAGCAGTTCTTC

V: TRBV5-1
D: TRBD1
size: -
J: TRBJ2-7
CDR3: CASSAGQGYPYEQYF
DNA: TGCGCCAGCAGCGCGGGACAGGGGTACCCCTACGAGCAGTACTTC

V: TRBV2
D: -
size: few
J: TRBJ2-7
CDR3: CASSQARVNYEQYF
DNA: TGTGCCAGCAGTCAGGCCCGGGTGAACTACGAGCAGTACTTC

V: TRBV12-3/TRBV12-4
D: TRBD2
size: -
J: TRBJ2-1
CDR3: CASRRLAGSYNEQFF
DNA: TGTGCCAGCAGACGACTAGCGGGGTCCTACAATGAGCAGTTCTTC

V: TRBV5-1
D: TRBD2
size: -
J: TRBJ2-2
CDR3: CASSPGGLLTGELFF
DNA: TGCGCCAGCAGCCCGGGGGGATTACTGACAGGGGAGCTGTTTTTT

V: TRBV5-1
D: -
size: few
J: TRBJ2-7
CDR3: CASSLWGTLYEQYF
DNA: TGCGCCAGCAGCTTGTGGGGGACACTCTACGAGCAGTACTTC

V: TRBV4-1
D: TRBD1
size: few
J: TRBJ2-1
CDR3: CASSQEVRDSLPYNEQFF
DNA: TGCGCCAGCAGCCAAGAAGTTCGGGACAGCCTTCCCTACAATGAGCAGTTCTTC

V: TRBV2
D: TRBD2
size: -
J: TRBJ2-7
CDR3: CASLSGSSYEQYF
DNA: TGTGCCAGTCTTAGCGGGAGCTCCTACGAGCAGTACTTC

V: TRBV12-3/TRBV12-4
D: -
size: few
J: TRBJ2-3
CDR3: CASSSSPREWGRDAYF
DNA: TGTGCCAGCAGCTCGAGCCCACGGGAGTGGGGGAGAGACGCGTATTTT

V: TRBV29-1
D: -
size: once
J: TRBJ2-1
CDR3: CSVGAIKEGPRGQFF
DNA: TGCAGCGTTGGGGCCATAAAAGAGGGCCCCAGGGGGCAGTTCTTC

V: TRBV20-1
D: TRBD2
size: -
J: TRBJ2-7
CDR3: CSAASGSPNEQYF
DNA: TGCAGTGCTGCCAGCGGGAGCCCGAACGAGCAGTACTTC

V: TRBV5-6
D: -
size: few
J: TRBJ1-5
CDR3: CASSPSFGPSNQPQHF
DNA: TGTGCCAGCAGCCCCTCATTCGGACCTAGCAATCAGCCCCAGCATTTT

V: TRBV24-1
D: -
size: -
J: TRBJ2-3
CDR3: CATSDLQYGDTQYF
DNA: TGTGCCACCAGTGATTTGCAGTATGGGGATACGCAGTATTTT

V: TRBV9
D: TRBD2
size: -
J: TRBJ2-5
CDR3: CASSVSGIQETQYF
DNA: TGTGCCAGCAGCGTGAGCGGGATCCAAGAGACCCAGTACTTC

V: TRBV6-6
D: TRBD2
size: few
J: TRBJ2-1
CDR3: CASSRLTSPPAENEQFF
DNA: TGTGCCAGCAGCCGCCTGACTAGCCCCCCAGCGGAAAATGAGCAGTTCTTC

V: TRBV3-1
D: TRBD2
size: few
J: TRBJ2-3
CDR3: CASSRMTSGKHRYAYF
DNA: TGTGCCAGCAGCCGGATGACTAGCGGCAAGCACAGATACGCGTATTTT

V: TRBV7-2
D: TRBD2
size: -
J: TRBJ2-7
CDR3: CASSLGRLAGALFHNEQYF
DNA: TGTGCCAGCAGCCTGGGCCGACTAGCGGGGGCCCTCTTTCACAATGAGCAGTACTTC

V: TRBV11-1
D: -
size: -
J: TRBJ2-1
CDR3: CASSPGREYKEQFF
DNA: TGTGCCAGCAGCCCAGGGCGAGAGTACAAGGAGCAGTTCTTC

V: TRBV10-3
D: TRBD1
size: -
J: TRBJ2-5
CDR3: CAISESGGQEQYF
DNA: TGTGCCATCAGTGAGTCCGGGGGACAGGAGCAGTACTTC

V: TRBV20-1
D: TRBD2
size: -
J: TRBJ2-7
CDR3: CSATPGTSRSYEQYF
DNA: TGCAGTGCTACCCCCGGGACTAGCAGATCCTACGAGCAGTACTTC

V: TRBV9
D: -
size: once
J: TRBJ2-1
CDR3: CASSVYAQRLPNNEQFF
DNA: TGTGCCAGCAGCGTATATGCTCAGAGACTCCCAAACAATGAGCAGTTCTTC

V: TRBV10-3
D: TRBD2
size: once
J: TRBJ2-1
CDR3: CAISESIGTSGTDLVFYQFF
DNA: TGTGCCATCAGTGAGTCGATTGGGACTAGCGGGACAGATCTTGTATTTTATCAGTTCTTC

V: TRBV6-5
D: -
size: -
J: TRBJ2-7
CDR3: CASSLQPRRDGAYEQYF
DNA: TGTGCCAGCAGCTTACAACCGCGGCGGGACGGTGCCTACGAGCAGTACTTC

V: TRBV14
D: TRBD1
size: once
J: TRBJ1-5
CDR3: CASSKLNEGQALDQPQHF
DNA: TGTGCCAGCAGTAAACTCAACGAAGGACAGGCCCTCGATCAGCCCCAGCATTTT

V: TRBV2
D: -
size: few
J: TRBJ2-7
CDR3: CASSGGIEQYF
DNA: TGTGCCAGCAGTGGGGGGATTGAGCAGTACTTC

V: TRBV7-2
D: TRBD1
size: -
J: TRBJ2-1
CDR3: CASSLGQGLSEQFF
DNA: TGTGCCAGCAGCTTGGGACAGGGACTAAGTGAGCAGTTCTTC

V: TRBV7-2
D: TRBD2
size: -
J: TRBJ2-3
CDR3: CASSSAGVSADTQYF
DNA: TGTGCCAGCAGCTCGGCGGGAGTAAGCGCGGATACGCAGTATTTT

V: TRBV6-1
D: -
size: -
J: TRBJ2-1
CDR3: CASRRSGDTNEQFF
DNA: TGTGCCAGCAGGAGATCCGGGGACACCAATGAGCAGTTCTTC

V: TRBV12-3/TRBV12-4
D: -
size: few
J: TRBJ1-2
CDR3: CASSPHGGGINYGYTF
DNA: TGTGCCAGCAGTCCCCACGGTGGGGGGATCAACTATGGCTACACCTTC

V: TRBV21-1
D: -
size: -
J: TRBJ2-7
CDR3: CASSTRHFSSYEQYF
DNA: TGTGCCAGCAGCACTCGACACTTCAGCTCCTACGAGCAGTACTTC

V: TRBV20-1
D: TRBD1
size: -
J: TRBJ2-1
CDR3: CSARVEGAGETQFF
DNA: TGCAGTGCTAGGGTAGAGGGGGCCGGGGAGACCCAGTTCTTC

V: TRBV2
D: -
size: -
J: TRBJ2-3
CDR3: CASSLSGNPHTQYF
DNA: TGTGCCAGCAGCCTATCCGGGAACCCTCATACGCAGTATTTT

V: TRBV27
D: -
size: -
J: TRBJ1-1
CDR3: CASSLSGRKGGGGNTEAFF
DNA: TGTGCCAGCAGTTTGTCCGGCCGTAAAGGGGGTGGTGGGAACACTGAAGCTTTCTTT

V: TRBV11-2
D: TRBD1
size: -
J: TRBJ1-2
CDR3: CASSSGTVVGYTF
DNA: TGTGCCAGCAGCTCCGGGACAGTCGTCGGCTACACCTTC

V: TRBV3-1
D: TRBD1
size: few
J: TRBJ2-7
CDR3: CASSHAGTVGYEQYF
DNA: TGTGCCAGCAGCCATGCCGGGACAGTAGGCTACGAGCAGTACTTC

V: TRBV24-1
D: -
size: -
J: TRBJ2-7
CDR3: CATSDTRRGEQYF
DNA: TGTGCCACCAGTGATACGCGACGCGGAGAGCAGTACTTC